The present T cell receptor beta chain was sequenced within a study of blood T cell repertoires in COVID-19. Turning to the study itself: Collection of acute and convalescent COVID-19 samples took place in the United States, Italy and Spain. The analysed material was cDNA or gDNA that came from T cells, B-cell-depleted T cells, or PBMCs.

This clone was detected only a few times. In the original processing: Amplification from reference gene primers served as the basis for estimated nucleated cell counts. Profiled with immunoSEQ multiplex PCR; TCRdb holds only in-frame clones, not every one. D and trimming were read from the DNA, whereas the V and J calls and clone size are those reported in that table. The sample includes about 67,000 clones, 87% of them seen just once. After removal of 0 bases from V and 3 bases from J, the junction contained 11 bases not matched to a gene. The CDR3 is 18 residues long. Germline lookup yields CDR1 SGHVS and CDR2 FQNEAQ.

The sequenced material came from peripheral blood. The receptor comes from a man aged 45 to 65 with active COVID-19. The rearrangement joins TRBV7-8 to TRBJ1-3, with 7 bases lining up with TRBD1. CDR3 nucleotide sequence: TGTGCCAGCAGCTTAGCAAGGACAGGTCTTATTAGTGGAAACACCATATATTTT. It translates to CASSLARTGLISGNTIYF.